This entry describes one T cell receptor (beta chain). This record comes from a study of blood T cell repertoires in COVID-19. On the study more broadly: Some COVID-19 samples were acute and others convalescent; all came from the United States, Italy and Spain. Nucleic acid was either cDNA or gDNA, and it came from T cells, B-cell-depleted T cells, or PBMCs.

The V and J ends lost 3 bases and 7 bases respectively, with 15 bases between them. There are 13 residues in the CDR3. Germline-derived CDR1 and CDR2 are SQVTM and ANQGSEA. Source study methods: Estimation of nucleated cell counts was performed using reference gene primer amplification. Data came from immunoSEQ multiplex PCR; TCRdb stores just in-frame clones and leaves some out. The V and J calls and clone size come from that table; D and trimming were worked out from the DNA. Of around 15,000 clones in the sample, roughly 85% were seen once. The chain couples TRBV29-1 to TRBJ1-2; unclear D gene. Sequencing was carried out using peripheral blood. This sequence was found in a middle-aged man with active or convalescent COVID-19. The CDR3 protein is CSVDQEGARGYTF. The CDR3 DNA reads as TGCAGCGTTGATCAGGAGGGCGCACGTGGCTACACCTTC.